One sample yielded the 15 T cell receptor beta chains listed below, sequenced in a study of CD8+ T cells in alopecia areata. The sample's treatment: oral pan-JAK inhibitor, 5-10 mg twice daily. RNA, once extracted, was reverse transcribed into cDNA for use as the sequencing template. Using immunoSEQ multiplex PCR, the repertoire was profiled, and TCRdb retains in-frame clones only, with some absent. Here the sample spans some 210,000 clones, over 60% being singletons. The material sequenced was CD4+ T cells sorted from blood, taken at roughly week 45, from a patient treated with tofacitinib. These receptors all come from a human donor with alopecia areata.

The V call is TRBV29-1, the J call TRBJ1-1; tentative D call: TRBD1 (5 bases). The CDR3 covers 13 residues. V lost 2 bases to trimming and J lost 1 base, with 8 bases between them. Germline V gene data show CDR1 as SQVTM and CDR2 as ANQGSEA. CDR3 amino acids: CSVEKQENTEAFF. The CDR3 coding sequence is TGCAGCGTTGAAAAACAGGAGAACACTGAAGCTTTCTTT.

This clone was seen a handful of times. The gene calls are TRBV11-3 and TRBJ2-1; weak D call: TRBD1 (6 bases). The V end was cut by 3 bases, the J end by 4 bases, with 10 bases between. This CDR3 has 14 amino acids. From germline, CDR1 is SGHNT and CDR2 YENEEA. CDR3 coding DNA: TGTGCCAGCAGCTTCGACAGGATGTACAATGAGCAGTTCTTC. Protein: CASSFDRMYNEQFF. Together with reference TRBV11-3 and TRBJ2-1, the CDR3 gives the full variable domain: EAGVVQSPRYKIIEKKQPVAFWCNPISGHNTLYWYLQNLGQGPELLIRYENEEAVDDSQLPKDRFSAERLKGVDSTLKIQPAELGDSAVYLCASSFDRMYNEQFFGPGTRLTVL.

The chain carries TRBV5-1 and TRBJ2-1; TRBD1 might be the D (6 bases). The CDR3 runs 15 residues. With 0 bases removed from V and 3 bases from J, the gap between germline ends came to 10 bases. Germline V gene data show CDR1 as SGHRS and CDR2 as YFSETQ. The CDR3 sequence is CASSLDGGFYNEQFF. The DNA of the CDR3 is TGCGCCAGCAGCTTGGATGGGGGCTTCTACAATGAGCAGTTCTTC.

The chain couples TRBV29-1 to TRBJ2-5; D unclear. The ends were cut back, 3 bases at V and 3 bases at J, with 8 bases in the middle. The length of the CDR3 is 12 residues. The germline CDR1 and CDR2 sequences are SQVTM and ANQGSEA. CDR3 amino acids: CSVEGREETQYF. For the CDR3, the DNA is TGCAGCGTTGAGGGTAGGGAAGAGACCCAGTACTTC.

The chain joins TRBV7-8 to TRBJ1-6; D remains unclear. The CDR3 is made up of 17 amino acids. Trimming removed 3 bases from V and 5 bases from J, with 17 bases in between. Germline V gene data show CDR1 as SGHVS and CDR2 as FQNEAQ. CDR3 protein: CASSFTTGRSDNSPLHF. Here the CDR3 DNA reads TGTGCCAGCAGCTTTACAACGGGGAGATCGGATAATTCACCCCTCCACTTT. Based on the CDR3 plus reference TRBV7-8 and TRBJ1-6, the full variable domain is GAGVSQSPRYKVAKRGQDVALRCDPISGHVSLFWYQQALGQGPEFLTYFQNEAQLDKSGLPSDRFFAERPEGSVSTLKIQRTQQEDSAVYLCASSFTTGRSDNSPLHFGNGTRLTVT.

This chain uses TRBV29-1 with TRBJ1-1; D call uncertain. Germline V gene lookup returns CDR1 SQVTM and CDR2 ANQGSEA. V gave up 2 bases and J gave up 5 bases, with 6 bases separating them. CDR3 length equals 11 residues. DNA of the CDR3: TGCAGCGTTGAAAGGGTTACTGAAGCTTTCTTT. This translates into CSVERVTEAFF. The full variable domain, completed using reference TRBV29-1 and TRBJ1-1, is SAVISQKPSRDICQRGTSLTIQCQVDSQVTMMFWYRQQPGQSLTLIATANQGSEATYESGFVIDKFPISRPNLTFSTLTVSNMSPEDSSIYLCSVERVTEAFFGQGTRLTVV.

This sequence joins TRBV5-6 and TRBJ1-4; no clear D. V lost 2 bases and J 0 bases, leaving 11 bases between the germline ends. CDR1 SGHDT and CDR2 YYEEEE come from the germline V gene. The CDR3 length is 16 residues. Written as DNA, the CDR3 is TGTGCCAGCAGCTTAGGTCCGGCGGCAACTAATGAAAAACTGTTTTTT. Translated: CASSLGPAATNEKLFF.

This sequence joins TRBV29-1 and TRBJ1-4; tentative D call: TRBD1 (5 bases). The CDR3 consists of 12 residues. Trimming pared 4 bases from V and 8 bases from J, leaving 11 bases between. The germline V gene has CDR1 SQVTM and CDR2 ANQGSEA. This CDR3 is CSVAGVREKLFF. In nucleotides, the CDR3 is TGCAGCGTTGCGGGGGTACGAGAAAAACTGTTTTTT.

This chain uses TRBV19 with TRBJ1-5, with 7 bases aligning to TRBD1. The junction had 7 bases not matched to a gene; V was cut back by 4 bases and J by 1 base. Germline V gene data show CDR1 as LNHDA and CDR2 as SQIVND (reference sequence). There are 16 residues in the CDR3. The CDR3 sequence: CASSTSQGLSNQPQHF. CDR3 bases: TGTGCCAGTAGTACGTCACAGGGGTTAAGCAATCAGCCCCAGCATTTT.

The chain links TRBV30 to TRBJ2-7, with 8 positions matching TRBD1. From germline, CDR1 is GTSNPN and CDR2 SVGIG (reference sequence). The CDR3 is made up of 15 amino acids. J gave up 3 bases and V 2 bases, and 9 bases lay outside the gene matches. This CDR3 reads CAWSPMTGDLYEQYF. As DNA, the CDR3 is TGTGCCTGGAGTCCTATGACAGGGGATCTCTACGAGCAGTACTTC.

This clone was counted a few times. This rearrangement joins TRBV4-3 to TRBJ1-5; a weak D match, TRBD1 (5 bases). Trimming stripped 0 bases from V and 4 bases from J, with 10 bases between. Germline CDR1 LGHNA, CDR2 YSLEER. There are 15 residues in the CDR3. The CDR3 loop reads CASSQDWGENQPQHF. CDR3 bases: TGCGCCAGCAGCCAAGATTGGGGGGAGAATCAGCCCCAGCATTTT.

This chain links TRBV5-6 with TRBJ1-5; a weak D match, TRBD1 (5 bases). This CDR3 has 16 residues. Germline lookup yields CDR1 SGHDT and CDR2 YYEEEE. Trimming took off 1 base at V and 7 bases at J, with 18 bases between the two ends. CDR3 DNA: TGTGCCAGCAGCTTGAAGTGGAGGGGCGACTCCCAGCCCCAGCATTTT. Translated, it gives CASSLKWRGDSQPQHF. Together with reference TRBV5-6 and TRBJ1-5, the CDR3 gives the full variable domain: DAGVTQSPTHLIKTRGQQVTLRCSPKSGHDTVSWYQQALGQGPQFIFQYYEEEERQRGNFPDRFSGHQFPNYSSELNVNALLLGDSALYLCASSLKWRGDSQPQHFGDGTRLSIL.

The chain employs TRBV29-1 and TRBJ2-3, with D possibly matching TRBD2 (6 bases). Germline V gene lookup returns CDR1 SQVTM and CDR2 ANQGSEA. The CDR3 is 14 residues long. With 5 bases removed from V and 1 base from J, the gap between germline ends came to 13 bases. DNA for the CDR3: TGCAGCGTTTCATCGGACTATCGCACAGATACGCAGTATTTT. Its protein product is CSVSSDYRTDTQYF.

The chain is built from TRBV2 and TRBJ1-2, with TRBD1 as a possible D gene (5 bases). Germline V gene lookup returns CDR1 SNHLY and CDR2 FYNNEI. The V end lost 3 bases, the J end lost 4 bases, and 9 bases lay between the germline ends. CDR3 size: 13 residues. This CDR3 is CASSDLGTYGYTF. The CDR3 coding sequence is TGTGCCAGCAGTGATCTGGGGACCTATGGCTACACCTTC.

The chain has TRBV2 and TRBJ2-3; 10 positions match TRBD2. Germline assignment: CDR1 SNHLY and CDR2 FYNNEI. The CDR3 runs to 15 residues. J was trimmed by 4 bases and V by 5 bases; bases with no gene match: 6. CDR3 in DNA: TGTGCCAGCAGTCAGGGGACTAGCGTCGCAGATACGCAGTATTTT. This translates into CASSQGTSVADTQYF.